This section outlines one T cell receptor beta chain sequence together with its context. This sample stems from a study of control samples from healthy donors and cancer patients. The table came from immunoSEQ multiplex PCR; TCRdb's copy has only in-frame clones and leaves some out. Of 90,000 to 110,000 clones in the sample, 90% were seen once. Trimming at V came to 10 bases and at J to 0 bases, leaving 16 bases not matched to a gene. CDR3 size: 18 residues. The germline V gene encodes CDR1 SNHLY and CDR2 FYNNEI. The chain employs TRBV2 and TRBJ1-3; 9 bases line up with TRBD1. This receptor was obtained from a human donor in good health. The donor label of this sample is uncertain. The sequenced sample consisted of blood. CDR3 sequence: CAIKEGQGGLYSGNTIYF. CDR3 coding DNA: TGTGCCATAAAAGAGGGACAGGGAGGACTTTACTCTGGAAACACCATATATTTT.